This TCR beta chain is from a study of T cells after yellow fever vaccination. On the study more broadly: Fractions with few cells were prepared using SMART-Seq v4 Ultra Low Input. The study, taken as a whole, reports: It was the secondary response that reached its peak faster, day 5 versus 15, but it was weaker.

This CDR3 spans 18 amino acids. The germline gives CDR1 SGHRS, CDR2 YFSETQ. Trimming at V came to 4 bases and at J to 7 bases, leaving 16 bases not matched to a gene. About this clonotype itself: The antigen is unknown.

TCR cDNA, made by 5'RACE template switching, carried an added universal primer site and UMIs. TCRdb recomputed calls from the 5' RACE reads with MiXCR, one row per CDR3 protein. Of approximately 160,000 distinct CDR3 sequences detected, approximately 6% appear once; the ten largest clones hold just under 3%. The origin of this receptor is a man aged 18 to 35 who received the YFV17D yellow fever vaccine. The chain links TRBV5-1 to TRBJ1-4, with 10 bases matching TRBD1. Sample: CD4+ T cells sorted from PBMCs, taken on the day of the first yellow fever vaccination. The CDR3 nucleotides read TGCGCCAGCAGCCTGGGCGGGACAGGGGAACACCGATTTGAAAAACTGTTTTTT. It encodes CASSLGGTGEHRFEKLFF.